This T cell receptor (beta chain) comes out of a study of cytomegalovirus exposure and HLA in healthy donors. Study information: Later, an analysis reported that the 110 or so validation repertoires had used the same platform as the approximately 600 first-cohort repertoires.

While the first cohort had 500 to 700 subjects, the donors belonged to the separate validation cohort of about 120 subjects. About this clone itself: Its antigen remains unknown.

Sequenced by immunoSEQ multiplex PCR; TCRdb stores in-frame clones only, minus some. The table lists 95,000 to 150,000 clones, roughly 95% of them singletons. CDR3 length: 14 amino acids. Trimming removed 6 bases at V and 2 bases at J, with 17 bases between. The V gene's germline CDR1 is SQVTM and CDR2 ANQGSEA. Findings of the study overall: Most sequenced TCRs were rare (though some public TCRs occurred in many donors). The study labeled fewer than 200 TCR beta chains cytomegalovirus-associated.

Sample: PBMCs. This TCR came from a man younger than 30 in good health and CMV-seronegative. The rearrangement links TRBV29-1 to TRBJ2-7; D is perhaps TRBD1 (7 bases). CDR3 DNA sequence: TGCAGCGTGGTAACAGGGGAGGTTCCCTACGAGCAGTACTTC. Protein: CSVVTGEVPYEQYF.